Given below is one T cell receptor beta chain in context. Its antigen is not identified. Naive CD8 isolation took CD45RO-negative cells positively selected for CCR7 and excluded terminally differentiated effector memory CD45RA+ cells. For each subset, genomic DNA was distributed in equal portions over several immunoSEQ plates. Measured with immunoSEQ multiplex PCR; TCRdb has only the in-frame clones, and not every one. The sample lists about 800,000 clones, about 96% occurring once. The junction had 12 bases not matched to a gene; V was cut back by 3 bases and J by 7 bases. This CDR3 is 17 amino acids long. CDR1 is SEHNR, CDR2 FQNEAQ, per germline (reference sequence). The record originates from a study of shared clonotypes between healthy human individuals. The study, taken as a whole, reports: The naive CD4 repertoires of a handful of donors were compared, and 5% to 6.5% of clonotypes were shared. Memory subsets had estimated richness that was generally smaller than that of naive subsets.

The TCR sequence derives from a young man in good health. The sequenced material came from naive CD8+ T cells sorted from blood. The chain combines TRBV7-9 with TRBJ1-4; 9 nucleotides agree with TRBD1. CDR3 bases: TGTGCCAGCAGCTTGCCCCAGGACAGGGGAGGAGGTGAAAAACTGTTTTTT. It encodes CASSLPQDRGGGEKLFF.